The next 22 T cell receptor beta chains were all read from a single sample in a study of blood T cells in healthy people across ages. A second PCR of 7 to 11 cycles used a sample-barcoded 5' primer and a J-beta primer mix. From the 5' RACE reads, TCRdb called clonotypes with MiXCR, one entry per CDR3 protein. The sample holds about 780,000 distinct CDR3 sequences, more than 25% seen once. This sample also appeared in a second study, on T cells of mothers and their children.

Sequenced material: blood. The receptors derive from a boy aged 5-17 years in good health.

This rearrangement joins TRBV9 to TRBJ1-4; 9 bases line up with TRBD1. V trimming: 4 bases; J trimming: 8 bases; junction bases outside the gene matches: 6. The germline gives CDR1 SGDLS, CDR2 YYNGEE. This CDR3 has 14 amino acids. The CDR3: CASSHDRGSEKLFF. CDR3 bases: TGTGCCAGCAGCCACGACAGGGGGTCCGAAAAACTGTTTTTT. The entire variable domain, with the rest obtained from reference TRBV9 and TRBJ1-4, is as follows: DSGVTQTPKHLITATGQRVTLRCSPRSGDLSVYWYQQSLDQGLQFLIQYYNGEERAKGNILERFSAQQFPDLHSELNLSSLELGDSALYFCASSHDRGSEKLFFGSGTQLSVL.

The CDR3 spells CASSSNPDRAKTQYF. As DNA, the CDR3 is TGTGCCAGCAGCTCAAACCCTGACAGGGCGAAGACCCAGTACTTC. The chain recombines TRBV7-9 with TRBJ2-5; 7 bases agree with TRBD1. Germline lookup yields CDR1 SEHNR and CDR2 FQNEAQ (reference sequence). The ends lost 4 bases at V and 6 bases at J; junction bases unmatched: 11. This CDR3 has 15 residues.

The J gene is TRBJ2-7, the V gene TRBV1; TRBD1, the D gene given by the table, was not confirmed from the DNA. TRBV1 corresponds to a pseudogene. The CDR3 runs to 16 residues. The DNA of the CDR3 is TGCACCGGCAGCCCGGGGACAGGGGGTCCCTACTACGAGCAGTACTTC. Protein: CTGSPGTGGPYYEQYF.

This clonotype has a handful of counts. V usage is TRBV9 and J usage is TRBJ2-1; D might be TRBD1 (5 bases). Germline V CDR1 and CDR2: SGDLS, YYNGEE. The CDR3 has 15 residues. V lost 0 bases to trimming and J lost 7 bases, with 14 bases between them. The CDR3 reads CASSVVVGPGNEQFF. CDR3 bases: TGTGCCAGCAGCGTAGTGGTGGGGCCGGGTAATGAGCAGTTCTTC.

This clonotype was picked up many times. The chain combines TRBV7-9 with TRBJ2-7, with 9 bases aligning to TRBD1. V trimming: 5 bases; J trimming: 5 bases; junction bases outside the gene matches: 10. This CDR3 region has 15 residues. Germline V gene sequence: CDR1 SEHNR, CDR2 FQNEAQ (reference sequence). CDR3 nucleotides: TGTGCCAGCAGCCCGCCGGGACAGGGTTCCCACGAGCAGTACTTC. This translates into CASSPPGQGSHEQYF.

The chain links TRBV5-1 to TRBJ2-5, with 7 nucleotides matching TRBD1. CDR3 length: 14 residues. The V segment lost 6 bases and the J segment 3 bases; nucleotides outside the gene matches: 8. Germline V gives CDR1 SGHRS, CDR2 YFSETQ. The CDR3 coding sequence is TGCGCCAGCACCCGAGGGACAGCCAAAGAGACCCAGTACTTC. Its protein product is CASTRGTAKETQYF.

The chain uses TRBV7-9 and TRBJ2-3, with 7 bases aligning to TRBD2. Looked up from germline, CDR1 is SEHNR and CDR2 is FQNEAQ (reference sequence). V lost 7 bases to trimming and J lost 2 bases; unmatched junction nucleotides: 12. The CDR3 consists of 16 residues. The CDR3 protein is CASTPWGGRDTDTQYF. The CDR3 DNA reads as TGTGCCAGCACCCCTTGGGGGGGTAGGGACACAGATACGCAGTATTTT.

The chain joins TRBV4-1 to TRBJ2-7, with 9 bases lining up with TRBD2. The CDR3 contains 15 residues. V dropped 3 bases and J dropped 5; count of bases not matched to a gene: 8. From germline, CDR1 is MGHRA and CDR2 YSYEKL. The CDR3 spells CASSHQGLAPNEQYF. The CDR3 DNA follows: TGCGCCAGCAGCCATCAAGGACTAGCGCCGAACGAGCAGTACTTC.

Note on this clonotype: The junction shows a germline mismatch at one end, possibly a read error. The chain employs TRBV11-2 and TRBJ2-5; TRBD2 matches at 14 bases. The germline V gene has CDR1 SGHAT and CDR2 FQNNGV. The CDR3 contains 14 residues. DNA of the CDR3: TGTGCCAGCAGCCCCGGACTAGCGGGGGGTACCCAGCACTTC. Amino acid sequence: CASSPGLAGGTQHF.

The chain joins TRBV11-2 to TRBJ2-7; D is perhaps TRBD1 or TRBD2 (6 bases each). Germline-derived CDR1 and CDR2 are SGHAT and FQNNGV. The V and J ends lost 6 bases and 5 bases respectively, with 11 bases between them. The CDR3 sequence is 12 residues long. CDR3 DNA sequence: TGTGCCAGCAGAGGGGGGTCCCACGAGCAGTACTTC. It is translated as CASRGGSHEQYF.

The table lists this clonotype with a few counts. The chain carries TRBV20-1 and TRBJ2-5; D is tentatively TRBD1 or TRBD2 (5 bases each). Matching the DNA end better, TRBJ2-1 makes the J call doubtful. The CDR3 covers 13 residues. The V gene's germline CDR1 is DFQATT and CDR2 SNEGSKA (reference sequence). The CDR3, as DNA: TGCAGTCCAGGCGGGTCTGCAGGGAATGAGCAGTTCTTC. Its protein product is CSPGGSAGNEQFF.

This chain connects TRBV25-1 to TRBJ2-3; tentative D call: TRBD1 (5 bases). Germline V lookup: CDR1 MGHDK, CDR2 SYGVNS. V was cut by 6 bases and J by 5 bases, with 18 bases left in between. The CDR3 contains 15 residues. CDR3 DNA sequence: TGTGCCAGCAGCCTCGGACACCTGTCAAGAGATACGCAGTATTTT. This sequence encodes CASSLGHLSRDTQYF.

The chain recombines TRBV6-1 with TRBJ1-1; 7 bases are a match to TRBD1. The V gene end was trimmed by 8 bases and the J gene end by 7 bases; junction bases not matched to a gene: 13. Germline CDR1 reads MNHNS; CDR2 reads SASEGT. CDR3 length: 14 amino acids. The CDR3 loop is CASFPQTGAGEAFF. For the CDR3, the DNA is TGTGCCAGCTTTCCTCAAACAGGGGCGGGTGAAGCTTTCTTT.

The table lists this clonotype with a few counts. Lacking the conserved final phenylalanine or tryptophan, this CDR3 likely reflects a read error. This chain uses TRBV20-1 with TRBJ1-1; no clear D. Germline V lookup: CDR1 DFQATT, CDR2 SNEGSKA (reference sequence). V lost 4 bases and J lost 0, with 3 bases in between. The CDR3 spans 11 residues. CDR3 protein: CSAKMNTEAFS. The CDR3 DNA is TGCAGTGCTAAGATGAACACTGAAGCTTTCTCT.

The rearrangement joins TRBV12-3 or TRBV12-4 to TRBJ2-2; no definite D call. This CDR3 has 15 residues. Between the trimmed V and J ends, which lost 6 bases and 7 bases, there was a span of 18 bases. CDR3 DNA sequence: TGTGCCAGCAGCCTCCCCCAGCGCGCTAACGGGGAGCTGTTTTTT. Residues: CASSLPQRANGELFF.

The rearrangement links TRBV9 to TRBJ2-7; the match to TRBD1 covers 10 bases. With V trimmed by 3 bases and J by 2 bases, 5 bases remained unmatched. The CDR3 extends over 15 amino acids. Germline assignment: CDR1 SGDLS and CDR2 YYNGEE. CDR3 sequence: CASSAGQGGPYEQYF. CDR3 sequence (DNA): TGTGCCAGCAGCGCAGGACAGGGGGGACCCTACGAGCAGTACTTC.

A few counts support this clonotype. This rearrangement joins TRBV20-1 to TRBJ2-7; D perhaps matches TRBD1 (5 bases). Germline V gene data show CDR1 as DFQATT and CDR2 as SNEGSKA (reference sequence). The CDR3 is 13 amino acids. V was shortened by 5 bases and J by 0 bases, with 11 bases between the two germline ends. CDR3 sequence: CSADPDSSYEQYF. The CDR3 region has the DNA TGCAGTGCTGATCCCGACAGCTCCTACGAGCAGTACTTC.

The chain recombines TRBV6-5 with TRBJ2-5, with 9 bases identical to TRBD2. Germline lookup yields CDR1 MNHEY and CDR2 SVGAGI. This CDR3 has 18 residues. Unmatched junction bases numbered 11, after V lost 2 bases and J lost 1 base. The CDR3 coding sequence is TGTGCCAGCAGTTACCAATGGGGGCTAGCGGGGATCCAAGAGACCCAGTACTTC. Its translation: CASSYQWGLAGIQETQYF.

V and J are TRBV28 and TRBJ1-4; no clear D. Trimming took off 5 bases at V and 0 bases at J, with 7 bases between the two ends. CDR1 and CDR2 from the germline V gene are MDHEN and SYDVKM. This CDR3 region has 14 residues. CDR3 sequence (DNA): TGTGCCAGCAGTACCGAGTCAACTAATGAAAAACTGTTTTTT. Residues: CASSTESTNEKLFF.

In regard to this clonotype: At one of its ends the junction is not consistent with the germline gene, which may arise from a read error. The chain combines TRBV7-8 with TRBJ2-3; 10 bases are shared with TRBD2. Germline lookup yields CDR1 SGHVS and CDR2 FQNEAQ. The CDR3 consists of 16 residues. The CDR3 sequence is CASSLLAGTSADTQSF. The CDR3 bases are TGTGCCAGCAGCTTATTAGCGGGGACTAGCGCAGATACGCAGTCTTTT.

This chain uses TRBV20-1 with TRBJ2-5; tentative D call: TRBD2 (5 bases). The germline V gene has CDR1 DFQATT and CDR2 SNEGSKA (reference sequence). CDR3 size: 12 residues. Trimming stripped 5 bases from V and 0 bases from J, with 7 bases between. The CDR3 DNA is TGCAGTGCTTGGGAGTACCAAGAGACCCAGTACTTC. It is translated as CSAWEYQETQYF.

This clonotype was observed a few times. The chain recombines TRBV12-5 with TRBJ2-5; 10 bases are a match to TRBD1. The junction had 6 bases not matched to a gene; V was cut back by 0 bases and J by 5 bases. The CDR3 has 16 amino acids. From germline, CDR1 is LGHNT and CDR2 FRNRAP. The CDR3 sequence: CASGLVAGQGTETQYF. The CDR3 nucleotides read TGTGCTAGTGGTTTGGTAGCGGGACAGGGGACGGAGACCCAGTACTTC. The whole variable domain, remainder taken from reference TRBV12-5 and TRBJ2-5, is DARVTQTPRHKVTEMGQEVTMRCQPILGHNTVFWYRQTMMQGLELLAYFRNRAPLDDSGMPKDRFSAEMPDATLATLKIQPSEPRDSAVYFCASGLVAGQGTETQYFGPGTRLLVL.